This passage covers 9 T cell receptor beta chains from one sample sequenced in a study of T-cell reconstitution after alpha-beta-depleted transplantation in children. During its preparation, the TCRbeta library received unique molecular identifiers. TCRdb redid the calling of the PCR reads with MiXCR, one entry per CDR3 protein. Among just over 950,000 distinct CDR3 sequences listed, about 30% were seen once. Sequences were derived from PBMCs, mostly from graft donor cells, sampled 360 days after TCRalphabeta/CD19-depleted stem cell transplant. These TCRs come from a boy in the first two years of life who had a stem cell transplant for SCID, so the T cells may come from the graft donor.

This clonotype was observed a handful of times. This chain links TRBV4-1 with TRBJ1-5; perhaps TRBD1 as D (6 bases). The CDR3 extends over 18 amino acids. Germline values: CDR1 MGHRA, CDR2 YSYEKL. Trimming cost V 1 base and J 4 bases, with 20 bases left between them. The CDR3, as DNA: TGCGCCAGCAGCCAAGGGCCTCCCACAGGGTTGTGGAATCAGCCCCAGCATTTT. Encoded protein: CASSQGPPTGLWNQPQHF.

This clonotype was seen a few times. The chain joins TRBV6-5 to TRBJ1-5; 8 nucleotides line up with TRBD1. The V segment lost 5 bases and the J segment 3 bases; nucleotides outside the gene matches: 9. CDR3 length: 16 residues. Germline V lookup: CDR1 MNHEY, CDR2 SVGAGI. The CDR3 DNA reads as TGTGCCAGCAGTCCTCGAGACAGGGGAGACAATCAGCCCCAGCATTTT. Encoded protein: CASSPRDRGDNQPQHF.

This clonotype was seen a few times. This chain links TRBV18 with TRBJ1-1; no clear D. The CDR3 runs 17 residues. CDR1 KGHSH and CDR2 LQKENI come from the germline V gene. Trimming pared 3 bases from V and 1 base from J, leaving 18 bases between. The CDR3 DNA reads TGTGCCAGCTCACCCCTGTGGGTTGGGCAGTCGAACACTGAAGCTTTCTTT. This sequence encodes CASSPLWVGQSNTEAFF.

This clonotype was detected only a few times. This rearrangement joins TRBV4-1 to TRBJ1-1; D is undetermined. V was clipped by 7 bases and J by 10 bases, with 22 bases between them. The CDR3 sequence is 14 residues long. CDR1 and CDR2 from the germline V gene are MGHRA and YSYEKL. Written as DNA, the CDR3 is TGCGCCAGCAACTTGACGCCCGGGTCGCTGGGAGCTTTCTTT. Protein sequence: CASNLTPGSLGAFF.

This clonotype was observed once. The chain employs TRBV6-2 or TRBV6-3 and TRBJ2-7, with D tentatively TRBD1 or TRBD2 (5 bases each). There are 18 residues in the CDR3. Deletions cut 5 bases from V and 0 bases from J, with 23 bases between. The germline gives CDR1 MNHEY, CDR2 SVGEGT. The CDR3 region has the DNA TGTGCCAGCAGTACCGGGACCCCCTGGTCTACTGCCTCCTACGAGCAGTACTTC. This sequence encodes CASSTGTPWSTASYEQYF.

The J gene is TRBJ2-7, the V gene TRBV12-3 or TRBV12-4; D is perhaps TRBD2 (5 bases). The V gene lost 3 bases and the J gene lost 6 bases, with 12 bases spanning the gap. The length of the CDR3 is 13 residues. CDR3 DNA: TGTGCCAGCAGTTTCGCTAGCTTCTCCGAGCAGTACTTC. It specifies CASSFASFSEQYF.

In this sample, this clonotype turned up a few times. J is TRBJ2-3 and V is TRBV7-3; 7 positions agree with TRBD2. Per the germline V gene, CDR1 is SGHTA and CDR2 is FQGTGA. The J segment lost 3 bases and the V segment lost 4 bases, leaving 7 bases of the junction unmatched. This CDR3 has 15 amino acids. The CDR3 region is CASSSVGGWTDTQYF. The CDR3 DNA sequence: TGTGCCAGCAGCTCCGTCGGGGGGTGGACAGATACGCAGTATTTT.

The chain links TRBV4-2 to TRBJ1-2; possibly TRBD1 for D (5 bases). Per the germline V gene, CDR1 is LGHNA and CDR2 is YNFKEQ. V was pared by 4 bases and J by 8 bases, with 14 bases between. The CDR3 runs to 13 residues. The CDR3 sequence: CASSPPGTWGYTF. Written as DNA, the CDR3 is TGTGCCAGCAGCCCGCCGGGGACGTGGGGCTACACCTTC.

J is TRBJ2-2 and V is TRBV28; D not resolved. The germline V gene has CDR1 MDHEN and CDR2 SYDVKM. The CDR3 totals 17 residues. V gave up 3 bases and J gave up 2 bases, with 16 bases separating them. This chain's CDR3 is CASSFPGYTTNTGELFF. Written as DNA, the CDR3 is TGTGCCAGCAGTTTCCCCGGCTATACCACTAACACCGGGGAGCTGTTTTTT. Full variable domain (remainder filled in from reference TRBV28 and TRBJ2-2): DVKVTQSSRYLVKRTGEKVFLECVQDMDHENMFWYRQDPGLGLRLIYFSYDVKMKEKGDIPEGYSVSREKKERFSLILESASTNQTSMYLCASSFPGYTTNTGELFFGEGSRLTVL.